This T cell receptor (beta chain) came from a study of T cell responses to AZD1222 COVID-19 vaccine. Across the study: Second doses were pooled across both intervals (about 4 or about 12 weeks).

Measured with immunoSEQ multiplex PCR; TCRdb has only the in-frame clones, and not every one. The sample records 90,000 or so clones, 89% being singletons. Trimming pared 5 bases from V and 2 bases from J, leaving 12 bases between. Per germline, CDR1 DFQATT and CDR2 SNEGSKA (reference sequence). The length of the CDR3 is 13 residues. This TCR came from an adult in good health. This sample comprised peripheral blood, obtained on day 0 of AZD1222 vaccination. The gene calls are TRBV20-1 and TRBJ2-5; maybe TRBD2 (5 bases). The CDR3 DNA reads as TGCAGTGCTCGTGGACTGTTACAAGAGACCCAGTACTTC. This sequence encodes CSARGLLQETQYF.